The 31 T cell receptor beta chains below come from one sample, sequenced in a study of T cells after yellow fever vaccination. TCRdb used MiXCR to reprocess the 5' RACE reads, holding one entry per CDR3 protein. The sample records 450,000 to 600,000 distinct CDR3 sequences, about 13% being singletons. Sample: PBMCs, taken on the day of the yellow fever booster vaccination. The receptors here all came from a man aged 25 to 40 who received the YFV17D yellow fever vaccine.

This clonotype came up a few times. The chain links TRBV12-3 or TRBV12-4 to TRBJ1-6; D might be TRBD1 (5 bases). Trimming stripped 5 bases from V and 10 bases from J, with 21 bases between. The CDR3 totals 16 residues. CDR3: CASSPSGRGGRSPLHF. For the CDR3, the DNA is TGTGCCAGCAGTCCTTCGGGTAGGGGAGGGCGGTCACCCCTCCACTTT.

The chain combines TRBV5-1 with TRBJ2-5, with D possibly TRBD1 on 5 matching bases. The CDR3 covers 17 residues. The germline gives CDR1 SGHRS, CDR2 YFSETQ. Deletions cut 4 bases from V and 2 bases from J, with 21 bases between. The CDR3 DNA sequence: TGCGCCAGCAGCCCGAACTTTGGGGCGGCTGTACAAGAGACCCAGTACTTC. Protein sequence: CASSPNFGAAVQETQYF.

V gene TRBV20-1 combines with J gene TRBJ2-7; 7 bases match TRBD1. The CDR3 spans 12 residues. The junction had 1 base not matched to a gene; V was cut back by 2 bases and J by 3 bases. From germline, CDR1 is DFQATT and CDR2 SNEGSKA (reference sequence). The DNA for the CDR3 is TGCAGTGCTAGACACAGGGGCTACGAGCAGTACTTC. Amino acids: CSARHRGYEQYF.

This clonotype occurred many times. The CDR3 sequence: CASSHRGGSYEQYF. The CDR3 coding sequence is TGTGCCAGCAGCCACAGGGGGGGTTCCTACGAGCAGTACTTC. The chain recombines TRBV28 with TRBJ2-7; possibly TRBD1 for D (8 bases). V lost 6 bases and J 1 base, leaving 13 bases between the germline ends. The CDR3 contains 14 residues. The V gene's germline CDR1 is MDHEN and CDR2 SYDVKM.

V gene TRBV6-2 or TRBV6-3 combines with J gene TRBJ2-3, with D tentatively TRBD1 or TRBD2 (6 bases each). Germline CDR1 MNHEY, CDR2 SVGEGT. The CDR3 loop spans 20 amino acids. The germline V and J ends were trimmed by 0 bases and 5 bases, with 27 bases remaining between them. The CDR3: CASSYSVEGTTGAWRDTQYF. The DNA of the CDR3 is TGTGCCAGCAGTTACTCTGTTGAGGGGACAACGGGGGCCTGGAGAGATACGCAGTATTTT.

This sequence joins TRBV20-1 and TRBJ2-1, with TRBD2 identical over 8 bases. This CDR3 is 15 amino acids long. CDR1 and CDR2 from the germline V gene are DFQATT and SNEGSKA (reference sequence). V lost 1 base and J lost 5; bases outside the gene matches: 7. The CDR3 protein is CSARVRAGANNEQFF. Written as DNA, the CDR3 is TGCAGTGCTAGAGTTAGAGCGGGAGCCAACAATGAGCAGTTCTTC.

Ten or more counts support this clonotype. This chain joins TRBV6-1 and TRBJ1-1; a possible D gene is TRBD1 (6 bases). The germline V gene has CDR1 MNHNS and CDR2 SASEGT. The CDR3 consists of 13 residues. V was clipped by 8 bases and J by 1 base, with 11 bases between them. The CDR3 sequence: CASFRTENTEAFF. Written as DNA, the CDR3 is TGTGCCAGCTTCCGGACAGAGAACACTGAAGCTTTCTTT.

A few counts support this clonotype. This chain uses TRBV24-1 with TRBJ2-1; the D is unclear. V lost 4 bases to trimming and J lost 0 bases, with 12 bases between them. The CDR3 covers 16 residues. Germline V gene data show CDR1 as KGHDR and CDR2 as SFDVKD. CDR3 sequence reads: CATSDIRPNSYNEQFF. The DNA of the CDR3 is TGTGCCACCAGTGACATCAGACCGAACTCCTACAATGAGCAGTTCTTC.

The V gene is TRBV5-1, the J gene TRBJ2-2; 12 bases are a match to TRBD2. The germline V gene has CDR1 SGHRS and CDR2 YFSETQ. The CDR3 consists of 18 residues. Trimming cost V 1 base and J 4 bases; bases outside gene matches: 8. As DNA, the CDR3 is TGCGCCAGCAGCTTGACGCTAGCGGGAGGGTCTTCCACCGGGGAGCTGTTTTTT. Protein product: CASSLTLAGGSSTGELFF.

The table lists this clonotype with a few counts. The V gene is TRBV30, the J gene TRBJ2-5; 9 nucleotides agree with TRBD2. With 5 bases clipped from V and 1 base from J, the junction kept 5 bases outside the gene matches. The CDR3 has 14 residues. The germline V gene encodes CDR1 GTSNPN and CDR2 SVGIG (reference sequence). CDR3 nucleotides: TGTGCCTGGCTAGCGGGGACCCCCCAAGAGACCCAGTACTTC. Translating gives CAWLAGTPQETQYF.

The table lists this clonotype with a few counts. The genes are TRBV7-9 and TRBJ2-1, with 8 bases that match TRBD2. The CDR3 loop spans 17 amino acids. The V gene end was trimmed by 7 bases and the J gene end by 7 bases; junction bases not matched to a gene: 18. Germline V gene data show CDR1 as SEHNR and CDR2 as FQNEAQ (reference sequence). CDR3 in amino acids: CASTPQRGGSLWNEQFF. The CDR3 nucleotides are TGTGCCAGCACCCCCCAGCGCGGGGGGTCGCTGTGGAATGAGCAGTTCTTC.

This clonotype was recorded many times. The chain combines TRBV28 with TRBJ2-1, with D perhaps matching TRBD1 or TRBD2 (5 bases each). This CDR3 has 14 amino acids. Germline lookup yields CDR1 MDHEN and CDR2 SYDVKM. The V end lost 6 bases, the J end lost 7 bases, and 16 bases lay between the germline ends. The CDR3 DNA is TGTGCCAGCAGGCGCCCCGGGGCGGTGAATGAGCAGTTCTTC. Translated: CASRRPGAVNEQFF. Full variable domain (remainder filled in from reference TRBV28 and TRBJ2-1): DVKVTQSSRYLVKRTGEKVFLECVQDMDHENMFWYRQDPGLGLRLIYFSYDVKMKEKGDIPEGYSVSREKKERFSLILESASTNQTSMYLCASRRPGAVNEQFFGPGTRLTVL.

This chain joins TRBV6-1 and TRBJ2-1; 8 bases fit TRBD2. There are 20 residues in the CDR3. After removal of 5 bases from V and 0 bases from J, the junction contained 18 bases not matched to a gene. Germline V gene lookup returns CDR1 MNHNS and CDR2 SASEGT. The CDR3 here is CASSQGKGLGMGSSYNEQFF. The CDR3 DNA is TGTGCCAGCAGTCAAGGGAAGGGACTAGGGATGGGGAGCTCCTACAATGAGCAGTTCTTC.

CDR3 loop: CAIQVPYEQYF. In DNA, the CDR3 is TGTGCCATCCAGGTGCCCTACGAGCAGTACTTC. The chain combines TRBV2 with TRBJ2-7; D unclear. Trimming took 10 bases from V and 2 from J, leaving 9 bases between them. This CDR3 has 11 residues. Germline loops: CDR1 SNHLY, CDR2 FYNNEI.

J is TRBJ1-2 and V is TRBV9; D unresolved. V lost 4 bases and J 0 bases, leaving 19 bases between the germline ends. From germline, CDR1 is SGDLS and CDR2 YYNGEE. The CDR3 spans 17 residues. The DNA of the CDR3 is TGTGCCAGCAGCACAGAGGCATCCTCCACAGCTAACTATGGCTACACCTTC. Protein: CASSTEASSTANYGYTF.

J is TRBJ1-3 and V is TRBV4-3; D not certain. The CDR3 covers 14 residues. Looked up from germline, CDR1 is LGHNA and CDR2 is YSLEER. The V end lost 1 base, the J end lost 7 bases, and 11 bases lay between the germline ends. DNA for the CDR3: TGCGCCAGCAGCCAAGCGGGCAGATCTAACACCATATATTTT. Translation: CASSQAGRSNTIYF.

In this sample, this clonotype turned up a few times. This CDR3 reads CASSLIGDTEAFF. The DNA of the CDR3 is TGTGCCAGCAGCCTAATAGGGGACACTGAAGCTTTCTTT. The genes are TRBV7-2 and TRBJ1-1; maybe TRBD1 (5 bases). The CDR3 has 13 amino acids. Trimming pared 5 bases from V and 3 bases from J, leaving 10 bases between. Germline loops: CDR1 SGHTA, CDR2 FQGNSA.

The sample holds a few counts of this clonotype. Here the CDR3 reads CASSQTGLEQYF. The CDR3 nucleotides read TGTGCCAGCAGCCAAACAGGGCTCGAGCAGTACTTC. The J gene is TRBJ2-7, the V gene TRBV7-6, with D maybe TRBD1 (6 bases). V lost 5 bases and J lost 6, with 11 bases in between. The germline V gene encodes CDR1 SGHVS and CDR2 FNYEAQ. The CDR3 totals 12 residues. Full variable domain (missing parts from reference TRBV7-6 and TRBJ2-7): GAGVSQSPRYKVTKRGQDVALRCDPISGHVSLYWYRQALGQGPEFLTYFNYEAQQDKSGLPNDRFSAERPEGSISTLTIQRTEQRDSAMYRCASSQTGLEQYFGPGTRLTVT.

This clonotype came up a few times. The chain combines TRBV9 with TRBJ2-3; 9 nucleotides agree with TRBD2. The CDR3 has 16 residues. Germline CDR1 reads SGDLS; CDR2 reads YYNGEE. Losses at the gene ends were 4 bases for V and 4 bases for J; bases not matched to a gene: 10. The CDR3 region is CASSLLSGSGSDTQYF. The CDR3 DNA reads TGTGCCAGCAGCTTACTTAGCGGGAGCGGATCAGATACGCAGTATTTT.

This rearrangement joins TRBV5-1 to TRBJ2-2; D is perhaps TRBD2 (5 bases). This CDR3 has 12 amino acids. The germline V gene encodes CDR1 SGHRS and CDR2 YFSETQ. The V gene lost 7 bases and the J gene lost 7 bases, with 11 bases spanning the gap. The CDR3 DNA follows: TGCGCCAGCTCGCGAGAGGGCGGGGAGCTGTTTTTT. Translation gives CASSREGGELFF.

This clonotype was recorded a few times. The chain recombines TRBV4-3 with TRBJ1-4; a weak D match, TRBD1 (5 bases). The CDR3 covers 16 residues. The germline V gene encodes CDR1 LGHNA and CDR2 YSLEER. The V and J ends lost 0 bases and 7 bases respectively, with 15 bases between them. The CDR3 spells CASSQDLHSGSEKLFF. CDR3 nucleotides: TGCGCCAGCAGCCAAGATCTTCATTCAGGGAGTGAAAAACTGTTTTTT.

In this sample, this clonotype turned up a few times. The rearrangement links TRBV20-1 to TRBJ2-7, with 14 bases identical to TRBD2. Germline CDR1 is DFQATT and CDR2 is SNEGSKA (reference sequence). The CDR3 consists of 16 residues. V was clipped by 2 bases and J by 6 bases; unmatched bases: 9. Here the CDR3 reads CSARYPGLAGVGEQYF. DNA of the CDR3: TGCAGTGCTAGATACCCGGGACTAGCGGGAGTGGGCGAGCAGTACTTC.

The chain couples TRBV7-8 to TRBJ2-7, with 7 positions matching TRBD1. There are 16 residues in the CDR3. Trimming at V came to 5 bases and at J to 1 base, leaving 11 bases not matched to a gene. CDR1 is SGHVS and CDR2 is FQNEAQ in the germline V gene. CDR3 region: CASSTLAGTESYEQYF. As DNA, the CDR3 is TGTGCCAGCAGCACACTCGCCGGGACAGAATCCTACGAGCAGTACTTC.

Only a few counts were recorded for this clonotype. The CDR3 sequence is CASSPSFGTYNEQFF. The CDR3 DNA reads TGTGCCAGCAGCCCATCGTTCGGGACGTACAATGAGCAGTTCTTC. The V gene is TRBV12-3 or TRBV12-4, the J gene TRBJ2-1; D possibly matches TRBD1 or TRBD2 (5 bases each). Trimming removed 6 bases from V and 4 bases from J, with 16 bases in between. The CDR3 is made up of 15 amino acids.

The chain joins TRBV29-1 to TRBJ2-1; D is possibly TRBD1 (6 bases). This CDR3 is built from 12 residues. The germline gives CDR1 SQVTM, CDR2 ANQGSEA. Trimming took 8 bases from V and 5 from J, leaving 13 bases between them. In DNA form, the CDR3 reads TGCAGCCACGGACAGAGAAACAATGAGCAGTTCTTC. This codes for CSHGQRNNEQFF.

The chain uses TRBV7-9 and TRBJ2-7; D is perhaps TRBD1 or TRBD2 (5 bases each). From germline, CDR1 is SEHNR and CDR2 FQNEAQ (reference sequence). V was shortened by 5 bases and J by 12 bases, with 17 bases between the two germline ends. This CDR3 is built from 12 residues. The CDR3 sequence is CASSLGRKDAYF. The CDR3 bases are TGTGCCAGCAGCCTGGGACGCAAAGACGCGTACTTC. The variable domain in full, with the rest retrieved from reference TRBV7-9 and TRBJ2-7, is DTGVSQNPRHKITKRGQNVTFRCDPISEHNRLYWYRQTLGQGPEFLTYFQNEAQLEKSRLLSDRFSAERPKGSFSTLEIQRTEQGDSAMYLCASSLGRKDAYFGPGTRLTVT.

This clonotype occurred a few times. The chain links TRBV20-1 to TRBJ1-2; D is undetermined. The CDR3 contains 12 residues. V gave up 8 bases and J gave up 6 bases, with 16 bases separating them. CDR1 DFQATT and CDR2 SNEGSKA come from the germline V gene (reference sequence). Here the CDR3 DNA reads TGCAGTTCAATGATGGGCCAGAATGGCTACACCTTC. Encoded protein: CSSMMGQNGYTF.

This chain connects TRBV25-1 to TRBJ1-3; 9 bases map to TRBD1. Unmatched junction bases numbered 7, after V lost 4 bases and J lost 3 bases. The CDR3 has 16 amino acids. Germline V gene sequence: CDR1 MGHDK, CDR2 SYGVNS. The CDR3 is CASSGNRGPIGNTIYF. The CDR3 region has the DNA TGTGCCAGCAGTGGTAACAGGGGGCCGATTGGAAACACCATATATTTT.

This clonotype was seen only a few times. The rearrangement joins TRBV28 to TRBJ2-5; TRBD1 is a possible D gene (6 bases). The V gene lost 6 bases and the J gene lost 2 bases, with 13 bases spanning the gap. This CDR3 has 14 residues. Germline CDR1 and CDR2: MDHEN and SYDVKM. The CDR3: CASSGTPEQETQYF. Written as DNA, the CDR3 is TGTGCCAGCAGCGGGACACCCGAACAAGAGACCCAGTACTTC.

This clonotype was detected only a few times. CDR3 nucleotide sequence: TGTGCCATCAGTGACGGGTCGGGCAGGGCCAACGTCCTGACTTTC. It yields the protein CAISDGSGRANVLTF. The V call is TRBV10-3, the J call TRBJ2-6; D unresolved. Germline CDR1 is ENHRY and CDR2 is SYGVKD. Deletions cut 3 bases from V and 5 bases from J, with 11 bases between. The CDR3 loop spans 15 amino acids.

The rearrangement uses TRBV20-1 and TRBJ2-1; maybe TRBD1 (7 bases). The length of the CDR3 is 14 residues. Trimming cost V 5 bases and J 2 bases, with 13 bases left between them. Germline V gene data show CDR1 as DFQATT and CDR2 as SNEGSKA (reference sequence). Here the CDR3 reads CSAARGAAYNEQFF. The CDR3 nucleotides are TGCAGTGCTGCCAGGGGGGCCGCCTACAATGAGCAGTTCTTC.